This T cell receptor (beta chain) was retrieved from a study of cytomegalovirus exposure and HLA in healthy donors. The repertoire was sequenced with immunoSEQ multiplex PCR; TCRdb's copy has only in-frame clones and lacks some. The repertoire consists of roughly 180,000 clones, with more than 75% occurring once and the leading ten covering around 7.2%. The TCR comes from a man aged 25-45 years in good health and CMV-seropositive. The sample was PBMCs.

The chain's CDR3 is CASSVDGGRRYEQYF. Here the CDR3 DNA reads TGCGCCAGCAGCGTCGACGGGGGGCGTCGCTACGAGCAGTACTTC. This chain uses TRBV5-1 with TRBJ2-7; possible D gene TRBD2, 7 bases. CDR1 and CDR2 from the germline V gene are SGHRS and YFSETQ. The CDR3 contains 15 residues. Trimming took off 4 bases at V and 3 bases at J, with 17 bases between the two ends.